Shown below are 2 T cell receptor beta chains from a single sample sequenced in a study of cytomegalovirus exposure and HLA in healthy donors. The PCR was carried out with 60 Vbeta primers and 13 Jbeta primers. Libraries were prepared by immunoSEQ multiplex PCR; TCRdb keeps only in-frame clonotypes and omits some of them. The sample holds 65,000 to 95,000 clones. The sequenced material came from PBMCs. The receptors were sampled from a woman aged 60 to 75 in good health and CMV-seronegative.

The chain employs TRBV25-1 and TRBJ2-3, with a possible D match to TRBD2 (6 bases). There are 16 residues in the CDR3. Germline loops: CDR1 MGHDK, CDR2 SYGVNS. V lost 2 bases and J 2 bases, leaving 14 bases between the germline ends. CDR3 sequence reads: CASSEHAGISTDTQYF. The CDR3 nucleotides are TGTGCCAGCAGTGAACATGCGGGAATTTCCACAGATACGCAGTATTTT.

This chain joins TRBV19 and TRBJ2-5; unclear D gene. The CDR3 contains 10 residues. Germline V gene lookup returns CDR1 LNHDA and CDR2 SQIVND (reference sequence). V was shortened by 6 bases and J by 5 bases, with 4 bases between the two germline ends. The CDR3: CASSLETQYF. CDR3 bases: TGTGCCAGTAGCCTGGAGACCCAGTACTTC.